This T cell receptor beta chain was captured in a study of cytomegalovirus exposure and HLA in healthy donors. Study-wide findings and caveats: One cluster of highly shared sequence variants probably arose as a sequencing artifact. Later on, an analysis showed TCR association rates differing by HLA locus, with DRB1 the most and HLA-C the fewest. Earlier findings revealed that most TCR beta V segments proved productive either about 87% or about 30% of the time.

Germline values: CDR1 MNHNY, CDR2 SVGAGI (reference sequence). Trimming at V came to 6 bases and at J to 6 bases, leaving 9 bases not matched to a gene. The CDR3 totals 14 residues. For this clone: Antigen specificity is unknown. Distinct nucleotide sequences in the sample also encode this CDR3.

The PCR used 60 Vbeta and 13 Jbeta primers. The data were produced by immunoSEQ multiplex PCR, yet TCRdb's version contains in-frame clones alone and is incomplete. Among over 85,000 clones listed, about four fifths were seen once. This sequence originates from a female donor in good health and CMV-seropositive. The specimen was PBMCs. The chain recombines TRBV6-6 with TRBJ2-3; 7 bases are shared with TRBD1. The CDR3 sequence: CASRQGVILDTQYF. The DNA of the CDR3 is TGTGCCAGCAGGCAGGGGGTAATCCTGGATACGCAGTATTTT.